This TCR beta chain is from a study of T cells in Graves' hyperthyroidism and ophthalmopathy. Amplified regions were TCR beta CDR3 sequences from RNA transcripts. The primer set for the first-round RT-PCR of the TCR CDR3 was HTBI. TCRdb redid the calling of the multiplex PCR reads with MiXCR, one entry per CDR3 protein. The profile shows about half a million distinct CDR3 sequences, approximately 20% of them singletons. As to this clonotype: Its antigen remains unknown.

Study results and caveats: Most thyroid clonotypes that were expanded above 0.001 also turned up in blood.

Germline lookup yields CDR1 MNHEY and CDR2 SMNVEV (reference sequence). J gave up 6 bases and V 3 bases, and 4 bases lay outside the gene matches. This CDR3 comprises 14 residues. V is TRBV27 and J is TRBJ2-1, with 8 positions matching TRBD1. Sequencing was performed on blood. The sequence derives from a man aged 35 to 55 with Graves' ophthalmopathy. The CDR3 DNA reads as TGTGCCAGCAGTTTCGGGGACAGGTCCAATGAGCAGTTCTTC. Its translation is CASSFGDRSNEQFF.